Each of the 30 T cell receptor beta chains below was sequenced from the same sample in a study of metastatic and nonmetastatic thyroid tumors (dated by TCRdb to the early 2020s). Library method: PCR. TCRdb lists the instrument as Illumina HiSeq 4000. TCRdb redid the processing of the public reads, applying fastp at Q25 and MiXCR, and retained in-frame beta chains. Counted in this sample were approximately 44,000 clones; roughly 26% of them appeared once. The ten largest clonotypes hold roughly 15% of the sample. None of the patients had been given any treatment before thyroid surgery. Sequences were obtained from tumor tissue. The receptors were gathered from a female donor with papillary thyroid cancer or a benign thyroid nodule (not recorded which). Some clones in this sample may be carry-over from other donors' samples.

Many counts were recorded for this clone. This may stem from a read error, because a much larger clone lies one nucleotide away. At the DNA level, this CDR3 is encoded by other sequences in the same sample as well. The chain carries TRBV15 and TRBJ1-1, with D perhaps TRBD1 (6 bases). The germline V gene encodes CDR1 LNHNV and CDR2 YYDKDF (reference sequence). The CDR3 sequence is 15 residues long. Trimming shortened V by 1 base and J by 5 bases, and 14 bases separated the two germline ends. CDR3 protein: CATSRGTGAETEAFF. The DNA for the CDR3 is TGTGCCACCAGCAGAGGGACGGGGGCCGAGACTGAAGCTTTCTTT.

This clone was seen many times. Possible read error: a much larger clone is one base away. Other DNA sequences of this sample code for an identical CDR3. The chain joins TRBV4-1 to TRBJ2-1, with a possible D match to TRBD1 (6 bases). CDR1 and CDR2 (germline): MGHRA, YSYEKL. CDR3 length equals 14 residues. CDR3 sequence (DNA): TGTGCCAGCAGCCAGGGGCTAGCCTACAATGAGCAGTTCTTC. It encodes CASSQGLAYNEQFF.

This clone turned up a few times. Just one base apart from a much larger clone, this may be a read error. Other DNA sequences in this sample translate to the same CDR3. The chain employs TRBV7-3 and TRBJ2-6; D not certain. The CDR3 sequence is 14 residues long. Trimming took 5 bases from V and 2 from J, leaving 7 bases between them. Looked up from germline, CDR1 is SGHTA and CDR2 is FQGTGA. This CDR3 is CASSPEPGANVLTF. The CDR3 DNA is TGTGCCAGCAGCCCTGAGCCTGGGGCCAACGTCCTGACTTTC.

This clone was counted only a few times. The chain carries TRBV6-1 and TRBJ2-7; tentatively, D is TRBD2 (7 bases). The CDR3 is 15 amino acids. CDR1 is MNHNS and CDR2 is SASEGT in the germline V gene. V was cut by 6 bases and J by 2 bases, with 17 bases left in between. This CDR3 is CASRPGGYGAYEQYF. DNA for the CDR3: TGTGCCAGCAGACCGGGGGGCTATGGGGCCTACGAGCAGTACTTC.

This sequence joins TRBV5-1 and TRBJ2-7; a weak D match, TRBD1 (6 bases). This CDR3 has 18 amino acids. Trimming stripped 3 bases from V and 2 bases from J, with 24 bases between. Germline loops: CDR1 SGHRS, CDR2 YFSETQ. CDR3 sequence: CASSSTTLDSQPPYEQYF. CDR3 DNA: TGCGCCAGCAGCTCTACGACACTGGACAGCCAACCCCCCTACGAGCAGTACTTC.

This clone appeared a few times. V gene TRBV28 combines with J gene TRBJ1-2; D perhaps matches TRBD1 (5 bases). The CDR3 runs to 13 residues. The germline CDR1 and CDR2 sequences are MDHEN and SYDVKM. The V and J ends lost 6 bases and 1 base respectively, with 9 bases between them. CDR3 residues: CASSSGGNYGYTF. The CDR3 coding sequence is TGTGCCAGCAGCAGTGGGGGTAACTATGGCTACACCTTC.

V gene TRBV6-1 combines with J gene TRBJ2-7; 7 nucleotides align to TRBD1. The CDR3 loop spans 15 amino acids. With 8 bases clipped from V and 0 bases from J, the junction kept 10 bases outside the gene matches. Germline V lookup: CDR1 MNHNS, CDR2 SASEGT. The CDR3 sequence is CASGRDRVDSYEQYF. In DNA, the CDR3 is TGTGCCAGCGGCCGAGACAGGGTAGACTCCTACGAGCAGTACTTC.

The V gene is TRBV6-2 or TRBV6-3, the J gene TRBJ2-3; no clear D gene. V lost 8 bases and J lost 2, with 8 bases in between. CDR1 and CDR2 from the germline V gene are MNHEY and SVGEGT. The CDR3 has 12 amino acids. Here the CDR3 DNA reads TGTGCCAGCGGGTTACACACAGATACGCAGTATTTT. Translation gives CASGLHTDTQYF.

This chain links TRBV7-3 with TRBJ2-1; 13 nucleotides match TRBD2. With V trimmed by 1 base and J by 6 bases, 12 bases remained unmatched. The germline V gene encodes CDR1 SGHTA and CDR2 FQGTGA. The CDR3 is 19 residues long. The CDR3 nucleotides are TGTGCCAGCAGCTTAAGTACCCGAGGCCGACTAGCGGGAGGCAATGAGCAGTTCTTC. Amino acids: CASSLSTRGRLAGGNEQFF.

This clone was detected a few times. J is TRBJ1-5 and V is TRBV6-2 or TRBV6-3, with D possibly being TRBD1 (6 bases). V was clipped by 0 bases and J by 1 base, with 7 bases between them. The CDR3 runs to 15 residues. Germline-derived CDR1 and CDR2 are MNHEY and SVGEGT. CDR3 amino acids: CASSYSQGSNQPQHF. DNA of the CDR3: TGTGCCAGCAGTTACTCACAGGGCAGCAATCAGCCCCAGCATTTT.

This chain uses TRBV3-1 with TRBJ2-1; D is possibly TRBD1 (5 bases). Germline CDR1 reads LGHDT; CDR2 reads YNNKEL (reference sequence). Trimming cost V 4 bases and J 0 bases, with 16 bases left between them. The CDR3 runs to 17 residues. CDR3 residues: CASSLRGWRSSYNEQFF. CDR3 sequence (DNA): TGTGCCAGCAGCCTAAGGGGATGGCGGAGCTCCTACAATGAGCAGTTCTTC.

This clone was seen many times. The J gene is TRBJ1-1, the V gene TRBV5-8; 9 bases align to TRBD1. Germline assignment: CDR1 SGHTS and CDR2 YDEGEE. J lost 5 bases, V lost 6 bases, and 20 bases had no gene match. The CDR3 extends over 18 amino acids. DNA of the CDR3: TGTGCCAGCACTTGGGGGACAGGGACCTCATCAGGGGTTACTGAAGCTTTCTTT. As protein: CASTWGTGTSSGVTEAFF.

This clone appeared many times. Possible read error: a much larger clone is one base away. The V call is TRBV6-2 or TRBV6-3, the J call TRBJ2-5; D is undetermined. CDR1 is MNHEY, CDR2 SVGEGT, per germline. The CDR3 length is 14 residues. Trimming left V 6 bases short and J 5 bases short, with 16 bases between. The CDR3, as DNA: TGTGCCAGCAGGGATCCGACGGGCAGGGAGACCCAGTACTTC. It codes for CASRDPTGRETQYF.

This chain uses TRBV5-5 with TRBJ2-5, with D perhaps matching TRBD1 (6 bases). The CDR3 length is 13 residues. Germline V gene lookup returns CDR1 SGHKS and CDR2 YYEKEE (reference sequence). V lost 2 bases to trimming and J lost 5 bases, with 10 bases between them. CDR3 amino acids: CASSLTGSETQYF. The CDR3 coding sequence is TGTGCCAGCAGCTTAACAGGGTCGGAGACCCAGTACTTC.

In its sample, this clone was seen many times. The chain joins TRBV20-1 to TRBJ2-1, with D tentatively TRBD2 (6 bases). Germline CDR1 is DFQATT and CDR2 is SNEGSKA (reference sequence). Trimming removed 3 bases at V and 2 bases at J, with 8 bases between. The CDR3 has 13 residues. CDR3 nucleotide sequence: TGCAGTGCTAGGGGGGGACCCTACAATGAGCAGTTCTTC. Its translation: CSARGGPYNEQFF.

A few counts support this clone. The chain is built from TRBV28 and TRBJ1-2; D is unclear. CDR1 and CDR2 from the germline V gene are MDHEN and SYDVKM. Trimming removed 5 bases from V and 5 bases from J, with 15 bases in between. The CDR3 is made up of 14 amino acids. The CDR3 sequence is CASSPNARTYGYTF. CDR3 coding DNA: TGTGCCAGCAGTCCCAACGCCCGGACGTATGGCTACACCTTC.

There are many counts of this clone. The rearrangement links TRBV9 to TRBJ2-1; 13 positions agree with TRBD2. The germline V gene has CDR1 SGDLS and CDR2 YYNGEE. With 3 bases clipped from V and 5 bases from J, the junction kept 8 bases outside the gene matches. This CDR3 has 17 residues. CDR3 DNA: TGTGCCAGCAGCGGGACCAAGGGACTAGCGGGAAACAATGAGCAGTTCTTC. Translated, it gives CASSGTKGLAGNNEQFF.

This clone appeared many times. CDR3 nucleotide sequence: TGTGCCAGCAGTGAAGCGGGTCGGCTGCTTAATTCACCCCTCCACTTT. As protein: CASSEAGRLLNSPLHF. V is TRBV2 and J is TRBJ1-6; D ambiguous. The CDR3 has 16 amino acids. Looked up from germline, CDR1 is SNHLY and CDR2 is FYNNEI. Deletions cut 0 bases from V and 6 bases from J, with 12 bases between.

V is TRBV20-1 and J is TRBJ1-2, with D perhaps matching TRBD1 (5 bases). This CDR3 is 14 amino acids long. The V end was cut by 0 bases, the J end by 2 bases, with 10 bases between. CDR1 DFQATT and CDR2 SNEGSKA come from the germline V gene (reference sequence). The CDR3 DNA is TGCAGTGCTAGAGATTCCGGGGGGAACTATGGCTACACCTTC. Amino acids: CSARDSGGNYGYTF.

In its sample, this clone was seen many times. The chain has TRBV6-2 or TRBV6-3 and TRBJ2-3, with D perhaps assigned TRBD1 or TRBD2 (5 bases each). The CDR3 totals 14 residues. The V and J ends lost 9 bases and 2 bases respectively, with 15 bases between them. CDR1 is MNHEY, CDR2 SVGEGT, per germline. The CDR3 DNA follows: TGTGCCAGTACCAAGGGGACCCACACAGATACGCAGTATTTT. Its protein is CASTKGTHTDTQYF.

The V gene is TRBV27, the J gene TRBJ2-1; D possibly matches TRBD1 or TRBD2 (5 bases each). Trimming took 7 bases from V and 4 from J, leaving 14 bases between them. Germline V lookup: CDR1 MNHEY, CDR2 SMNVEV (reference sequence). CDR3 size: 14 residues. CDR3 coding DNA: TGTGCCAGCACGCCGGGACGTACATACAATGAGCAGTTCTTC. As protein: CASTPGRTYNEQFF.

The sample holds a few counts of this clone. This may come from a read error, since a much larger clone is one base off. The chain combines TRBV16 with TRBJ1-2; 7 bases agree with TRBD1. The CDR3 has 13 residues. Germline CDR1 and CDR2: KGHSY and FQNENV. CDR3 residues: CAISQIGQDGYTF. The CDR3 DNA reads TGTGCCATCAGCCAAATAGGACAGGATGGCTACACCTTC.

The sample holds many counts of this clone. This sequence joins TRBV28 and TRBJ2-7; D uncertain. Germline loops: CDR1 MDHEN, CDR2 SYDVKM. Deletions cut 5 bases from V and 2 bases from J, with 13 bases between. The CDR3 is made up of 14 amino acids. The CDR3 nucleotides read TGTGCCAGCAGTCAGCAGACTCACACCTACGAGCAGTACTTC. It is translated as CASSQQTHTYEQYF.

This clone was seen repeatedly, ten times or more. CDR3 loop: CSARKRAYEQYF. DNA of the CDR3: TGCAGTGCTAGAAAAAGGGCCTACGAGCAGTACTTC. The chain links TRBV20-1 to TRBJ2-7; D gene uncertain. The CDR3 loop spans 12 amino acids. The V gene lost 2 bases and the J gene lost 2 bases, with 7 bases spanning the gap. The germline V gene has CDR1 DFQATT and CDR2 SNEGSKA (reference sequence).

Ten or more counts support this clone. The J gene is TRBJ2-6, the V gene TRBV6-1; D unresolved. Germline V gene sequence: CDR1 MNHNS, CDR2 SASEGT. V lost 2 bases and J 2 bases, leaving 10 bases between the germline ends. CDR3 size: 16 residues. The CDR3 sequence is CASSELAETGANVLTF. Here the CDR3 DNA reads TGTGCCAGCAGTGAATTAGCAGAGACTGGGGCCAACGTCCTGACTTTC.

This clone was found a few times. V usage is TRBV19 and J usage is TRBJ1-1; maybe TRBD1 (5 bases). Trimming removed 5 bases from V and 6 bases from J, with 13 bases in between. Germline values: CDR1 LNHDA, CDR2 SQIVND (reference sequence). CDR3 length: 13 amino acids. In DNA, the CDR3 is TGTGCCAGTAGTCCATGGTGGGGGGCTGAAGCTTTCTTT. Amino acids: CASSPWWGAEAFF.

This clone appeared many times. This CDR3 is CASSLPGYGTGNTIYF. CDR3 DNA sequence: TGTGCCAGCAGTTTACCAGGTTATGGTACTGGAAACACCATATATTTT. The rearrangement joins TRBV28 to TRBJ1-3, with no clear D. The V gene's germline CDR1 is MDHEN and CDR2 SYDVKM. The V end was cut by 2 bases, the J end by 2 bases, with 13 bases between. The CDR3 has 16 residues.

The sample holds many counts of this clone. The rearrangement uses TRBV2 and TRBJ1-4, with D unresolved. The CDR3 contains 16 residues. Germline V CDR1 and CDR2: SNHLY, FYNNEI. Trimming left V 4 bases short and J 3 bases short, with 15 bases between. The CDR3: CASSGEGALPNEKLFF. The DNA for the CDR3 is TGTGCCAGCAGTGGAGAGGGCGCTTTGCCTAATGAAAAACTGTTTTTT. The complete variable domain, with remaining parts taken from reference TRBV2 and TRBJ1-4, reads EPEVTQTPSHQVTQMGQEVILRCVPISNHLYFYWYRQILGQKVEFLVSFYNNEISEKSEIFDDQFSVERPDGSNFTLKIRSTKLEDSAMYFCASSGEGALPNEKLFFGSGTQLSVL.

This clone was counted ten times or more. The chain combines TRBV19 with TRBJ2-2; 7 bases are a match to TRBD2. This CDR3 is 17 amino acids long. V shed 0 bases and J 5 bases; nucleotides not matched to a gene: 9. Germline CDR1 is LNHDA and CDR2 is SQIVND (reference sequence). CDR3 DNA: TGTGCCAGTAGTATAGATCGAGCGGGATCTGTAACCGGGGAGCTGTTTTTT. This codes for CASSIDRAGSVTGELFF. Together with reference TRBV19 and TRBJ2-2, the CDR3 gives the full variable domain: DGGITQSPKYLFRKEGQNVTLSCEQNLNHDAMYWYRQDPGQGLRLIYYSQIVNDFQKGDIAEGYSVSREKKESFPLTVTSAQKNPTAFYLCASSIDRAGSVTGELFFGEGSRLTVL.

This clone is categorized as medium-sized. The CDR3 region is CASSAWGYSPLHF. Here the CDR3 DNA reads TGTGCCAGTAGCGCCTGGGGGTATTCACCCCTCCACTTT. The V call is TRBV19, the J call TRBJ1-6; the D gene is possibly TRBD1 (5 bases). The V gene lost 6 bases and the J gene lost 8 bases, with 11 bases spanning the gap. Per the germline V gene, CDR1 is LNHDA and CDR2 is SQIVND (reference sequence). This CDR3 comprises 13 residues. Supplemented by reference TRBV19 and TRBJ1-6, the full variable domain reads DGGITQSPKYLFRKEGQNVTLSCEQNLNHDAMYWYRQDPGQGLRLIYYSQIVNDFQKGDIAEGYSVSREKKESFPLTVTSAQKNPTAFYLCASSAWGYSPLHFGNGTRLTVT.